This record covers a single T cell receptor (beta chain). Its cognate antigen has yet to be identified. Base qualities are not provided; no much larger clone lies one nucleotide away. This sample stems from a study of cytomegalovirus exposure and HLA in healthy donors (dated by TCRdb to 2016 to 2017). Some background on the complete study: An earlier analysis of several hundred of the donors reported about 280 Gb of sequence data and 117 million unique TCR beta sequences obtained from about 170 million T cells. Using immunosequencing, the study profiled T cell repertoires from 666 subjects and related those repertoires to cytomegalovirus serostatus. The study was designed to test whether signatures of past pathogen exposure could be identified by cataloging public T cell receptors. The later analysis used no new phenotypic data to find candidate immune exposures, relying instead on TCR beta sequences and their occurrence across donors. HLA typing included class I and class II loci at four-digit resolution. In an earlier analysis of more than 550 of the donors, high-throughput TCR beta sequencing was used to judge whether each TCR beta V gene segment behaved as functional or pseudogenic. A later analysis re-examined previously published TCR beta repertoires from hundreds of donors and added high-resolution HLA genotyping to investigate patterns of TCR occurrence. To predict cytomegalovirus infection status, the study brought together high-throughput TCR immunosequencing, statistical association of individual TCRs with disease status, and machine learning. Approximately 300 gigabases of sequencing data and around 85 million unique TCR sequences made up an early release that covered fewer than 650 HLA-typed donors. Of the 300 to 450 genotyped donors, less than 85% were placed in the genetic ancestry cluster associated with self-reported Caucasian donors. All discovery cohort repertoires had been generated using a single sequencing platform. Across 398 genotyped donors of the cohort, an average of about 200,000 unique TCR beta nucleotide sequences per donor were sequenced, and around 19% of those sequences were non-productive. Donor age, sex, ethnicity and CMV serostatus were compiled alongside the repertoire data. Because of strong linkage in the cohort, roughly five DR-DQ haplotypes were treated as single units for association and clustering. In a later genetic analysis, genome-wide SNP genotypes for about 65% of the 666 donors were used, and that subset was treated as a discovery cohort. Typing coverage varied by locus: roughly 629-630 donors for A, B, C, DRB1 and DQB1; roughly 500 for DQA1; around 610 for DPA1; 450 to 480 for DPB1. In addition to the first cohort of 666 subjects, a separate validation cohort of around 110 different subjects was used. Points the paper makes about the study in general: Strong co-occurrence of HLA alleles, especially DR and DQ, made assigning TCR associations to individual alleles difficult. Seventeen rarely observed V segments, including chromosome 9 orphons, were excluded from the earlier analysis of 550 to 700 of the donors because counts were too low. The 87-base-pair reads could not distinguish some IMGT-functional V segments, including TRBV6-2 and TRBV6-3, so those segments were excluded. The classifier was reported to diagnose cytomegalovirus status with high specificity and sensitivity in both the original and validation cohorts. A further reported finding was that TCR beta sequences accurately predicted the HLA-A and HLA-B alleles for most subjects in the first cohort. This cohort had only TCR beta chains sequenced, and the lack of alpha or paired-chain data limited which features could be detected. Linkage disequilibrium might explain the correlated functional status among segregating V segments, but an unknown experimental factor could not be ruled out. According to a later analysis, most CMV-associated TCR beta chains appeared to be HLA-restricted, and the HLA associations seemed to be driven largely by CMV exposure. Immune exposure information for the cohort was limited to CMV serostatus. Because HLA typing was missing for some donors at each locus, association tests included only the typed subset. A total of about 150 TCR beta chains were listed by the study as associated with cytomegalovirus. In a later analysis, TCR association rates were found to vary across HLA loci, with the most associated TCRs seen for DRB1 alleles and the fewest for HLA-C alleles. The presence/absence analyses assumed that sequencing depth was roughly uniform across donors, and that assumption may not be true. In a later genetic analysis, a missense DCLRE1C variant was associated with V-gene and J-gene trimming of TCR beta chains, and the association was replicated in an independent cohort. Three of the identified cytomegalovirus-associated TCR beta chains were confirmed in vitro to be specific for cytomegalovirus antigens. Broadly in line with IMGT annotations, most TCR beta V segments showed up in productive rearrangements about 87% or about 30% of the time in an earlier analysis of a few hundred of the donors. The sequencing pipeline was judged likely to have produced a cluster of highly shared sequence variants as a technical artifact. Several of the top co-occurrence clusters appeared to be linked to parvovirus B19, influenza, CMV and Epstein-Barr virus, according to a later analysis. Most TCR sequences were seen in very few donors, while some public TCRs were found in many individuals. In a later analysis, HLA-associated TCR beta chains were found to be more clonally expanded and to have lower generation probabilities than equally common non-associated chains. It was suggested by the authors that the approach could potentially be generalized to other disease states and immunological phenotypes. In a later genetic analysis, fewer N-insertions in productive TCRs were reported among donors in an Asian-associated ancestry cluster than the roughly 700-donor mean. Specific HLA alleles were associated with 15,000 to 20,000 TCR beta sequences at a false discovery rate of 0.05 in a later analysis.

Per the germline V gene, SGHRS is the CDR1 and YFSETQ is the CDR2. At the junction V is shortened by 0 bases and J by 4 bases, with 4 bases in between. Counted from cysteine to phenylalanine, this CDR3 has 13 amino acids. Only CDR3 DNA remains: 39 bases, in frame from the first base. In total, 500 to 700 healthy bone marrow donors made up the cohort. At the time of sampling, every cohort member was nominally healthy, though immune exposures that went unrecorded were likely present. The donor was CMV seronegative and was included in the group of several hundred seronegative cohort members. Each donor provided a peripheral blood sample, and peripheral blood mononuclear cells were used for TCR beta sequencing. Genomic DNA was extracted from the blood cell samples with the Qiagen DNeasy Blood Extraction Kit. Libraries came from the immunoSEQ multiplex PCR assay. A mixture of 60 forward primers for TCR Vbeta segments and 13 reverse primers for TCR Jbeta segments was used in the multiplex PCR. Amplification of the CDR3 region of rearranged TCR beta genes was performed with a multiplex PCR assay on genomic DNA. Amplified TCR beta libraries were sequenced as 87-base-pair reads on the Illumina HiSeq System. On the study's bioinformatics: In a later analysis, 80 million or so unique TCR beta chains were counted across the 500 to 850 repertoires, and roughly 11 million of these chains were shared by at least two donors. Raw reads were error-corrected and collapsed into unique sequences with a nearest-neighbor algorithm that merged closely related sequences to remove PCR and sequencing errors. Alignment of CDR3 sequences to IMGT reference sequences was used to assign V, D and J gene segments. For a sequence to be retained, at least a six-nucleotide match to both a V gene segment and a J gene segment was required. A rearrangement was called productive if the CDR3 had no stop codons and remained in frame with V and J, and every other rearrangement was called non-productive. CDR3 was defined according to IMGT convention as the region running from the second conserved V-encoded cysteine to the conserved J-encoded phenylalanine. The earlier analysis of 550 to 650 of the donors excluded any sequence lacking an unambiguous match to a single V gene segment. In an earlier analysis of 450 to 750 of the donors, a V segment was called functional when productive rearrangements were above 56.7%, and segregating when the standard deviation between donors exceeded 5%. To diagnose cytomegalovirus status from the catalog of TCR beta chain sequences, a statistical classification framework was built. V and J gene assignment, in a later analysis, came from comparing TCR nucleotide sequences with IMGT/GENE-DB human TR gene sequences. Using the TCRdist pipeline, a later analysis assigned CDR3 sequences along with most-parsimonious VDJ recombination scenarios. In a later analysis, each TCR beta chain was defined by its CDR3 amino acid sequence together with its V-gene family, and reads lacking a unique V-gene family were excluded. A later analysis removed several hundred highly shared, low-generation-probability nucleotide sequences to deal with suspected cross-contamination and a sequencing artifact. A later analysis calculated a clonal expansion index for each public chain from normalized within-repertoire ranks of inferred template counts. In a later analysis, generation probabilities were computed using a VDJ recombination model fitted to out-of-frame rearrangements, and the results were checked against IGoR. In a later analysis, hypergeometric tests were used to score TCR-TCR, TCR-HLA and TCR-CMV co-occurrence, with a repertoire-size bias correction applied to TCR pairs. To estimate false discovery rates, a later analysis permuted the HLA or CMV assignments 20 times. In a later analysis, co-occurring TCRs were grouped using DBSCAN, with TCRdist sequence similarity added in when clustering inside HLA-allele-positive subsets. Repertoires with fewer than 30,000 or more than 120,000 public chains were left out of co-occurrence clustering, as were five repertoires with anomalous nucleotide sharing. TCRdb holds this immuneACCESS table with in-frame rearrangements only. Some clones are missing; in checked studies, unresolved V genes explain under half, and the rest has no known cause. V and J calls and clone size are copied from that table; D and trimming were computed from the DNA. The sample table lists 250,000 to 350,000 clones, 80% of them with a count of one. The ten top clones hold roughly 0.31% of the sample.

The rearrangement combines TRBV5-1 with TRBJ2-2; the D gene is not confidently resolved. Sequenced input: PBMCs. The origin of this receptor is a girl aged 2 to 10 in good health and CMV-seronegative. The CDR3 here reads CASSLAGTGELFF. The bases read TGCGCCAGCAGCTTGGCGGGCACCGGGGAGCTGTTTTTT.